These 18 T cell receptor beta chains came from one sample sequenced in a study of cytomegalovirus exposure and HLA in healthy donors. PCR involved 60 Vbeta and 13 Jbeta primers. Produced via immunoSEQ multiplex PCR; TCRdb's table is partial and in-frame only. The sample records 200,000 to 250,000 clones, roughly 83% being singletons. The sequenced sample consisted of PBMCs. The source is a boy between 2 and 10 years old in good health and CMV-seronegative.

The chain carries TRBV30 and TRBJ2-6; the D gene is possibly TRBD1 (5 bases). The CDR3 sequence is 18 residues long. CDR1 is GTSNPN and CDR2 is SVGIG in the germline V gene (reference sequence). The ends were cut back, 2 bases at V and 0 bases at J, with 17 bases in the middle. The CDR3 sequence: CAWSSARVPNSGANVLTF. The CDR3 DNA reads TGTGCCTGGAGTTCGGCCAGGGTTCCGAACTCTGGGGCCAACGTCCTGACTTTC. Variable domain in full (rest from reference TRBV30 and TRBJ2-6): SQTIHQWPATLVQPVGSPLSLECTVEGTSNPNLYWYRQAAGRGLQLLFYSVGIGQISSEVPQNLSASRPQDRQFILSSKKLLLSDSGFYLCAWSSARVPNSGANVLTFGAGSRLTVL.

V usage is TRBV4-1 and J usage is TRBJ2-1; 10 nucleotides align to TRBD2. This CDR3 comprises 17 residues. V lost 3 bases to trimming and J lost 5 bases; unmatched junction nucleotides: 10. CDR1 is MGHRA and CDR2 is YSYEKL in the germline V gene. The CDR3: CASSQYTGTSANNEQFF. CDR3 sequence (DNA): TGCGCCAGCAGCCAGTACACCGGGACTAGCGCTAACAATGAGCAGTTCTTC.

The chain combines TRBV28 with TRBJ1-2; a weak D match, TRBD1 (6 bases). The germline gives CDR1 MDHEN, CDR2 SYDVKM. The V end lost 3 bases, the J end lost 7 bases, and 21 bases lay between the germline ends. This CDR3 contains 16 residues. The chain's CDR3 is CASSFLFPGDYFGYTF. The CDR3 nucleotides are TGTGCCAGCAGTTTCCTGTTTCCAGGGGATTATTTTGGCTACACCTTC.

As to this clone: The sample has other DNA sequences that encode this CDR3 too. The gene calls are TRBV18 and TRBJ1-1; D is perhaps TRBD1 (5 bases). The germline V gene encodes CDR1 KGHSH and CDR2 LQKENI. The CDR3 has 17 residues. V lost 3 bases to trimming and J lost 0 bases, with 17 bases between them. CDR3: CASSPGQPALMNTEAFF. DNA for the CDR3: TGTGCCAGCTCACCGGGGCAGCCCGCTCTTATGAACACTGAAGCTTTCTTT.

The chain employs TRBV2 and TRBJ2-7, with no clear D. The V end lost 2 bases, the J end lost 4 bases, and 12 bases lay between the germline ends. The CDR3 runs 14 residues. CDR1 and CDR2 from the germline V gene are SNHLY and FYNNEI. This chain's CDR3 is CASSELAADYEQYF. DNA for the CDR3: TGTGCCAGCAGTGAATTGGCTGCCGATTACGAGCAGTACTTC.

This clone was recorded once. The rearrangement uses TRBV19 and TRBJ2-2; 7 bases fit TRBD2. CDR1 is LNHDA, CDR2 SQIVND, per germline (reference sequence). The length of the CDR3 is 13 residues. The J segment lost 7 bases and the V segment lost 4 bases, leaving 3 bases of the junction unmatched. The DNA for the CDR3 is TGTGCCAGTAGTAGTGGGGGGGGCGGGGAGCTGTTTTTT. Translated: CASSSGGGGELFF.

This chain links TRBV5-4 with TRBJ2-7; 14 nucleotides match TRBD2. CDR1 and CDR2 (germline): SGHNT, YYREEE (reference sequence). CDR3 size: 16 residues. V lost 4 bases to trimming and J lost 7 bases; unmatched junction nucleotides: 10. DNA of the CDR3: TGTGCCAGCAGCGGGACGACTAGCGGGGGGGCCCGGGAGCAGTACTTC. This sequence encodes CASSGTTSGGAREQYF.

The CDR3 DNA follows: TGTGCCAGCAGTACAGGGCTGAACACTGAAGCTTTCTTT. The encoded protein is CASSTGLNTEAFF. This rearrangement joins TRBV27 to TRBJ1-1; D might be TRBD1 (6 bases). The CDR3 extends over 13 amino acids. Per the germline V gene, CDR1 is MNHEY and CDR2 is SMNVEV (reference sequence). The V end lost 5 bases, the J end lost 0 bases, and 7 bases lay between the germline ends.

The rearrangement uses TRBV2 and TRBJ1-2; a weak D match, TRBD1 (6 bases). The germline gives CDR1 SNHLY, CDR2 FYNNEI. The CDR3 is 15 residues long. V lost 6 bases and J lost 2, with 16 bases in between. Here the CDR3 reads CASSSGGAGNYGYTF. The CDR3 bases are TGTGCCAGCAGCTCCGGGGGGGCAGGGAACTATGGCTACACCTTC.

The V call is TRBV19, the J call TRBJ2-3; D unresolved. V was clipped by 0 bases and J by 5 bases, with 9 bases between them. This CDR3 comprises 14 residues. Germline V gene lookup returns CDR1 LNHDA and CDR2 SQIVND (reference sequence). Written as DNA, the CDR3 is TGTGCCAGTAGTATAGATTCCCCAGAAGATACGCAGTATTTT. Amino acids: CASSIDSPEDTQYF.

The V and J genes are TRBV5-4 and TRBJ1-1; possibly TRBD1 for D (5 bases). The CDR3 sequence is 12 residues long. Germline V lookup: CDR1 SGHNT, CDR2 YYREEE (reference sequence). V was shortened by 10 bases and J by 1 base, with 11 bases between the two germline ends. The CDR3 bases are TGTGCCGCGGGGACCGCGAACACTGAAGCTTTCTTT. This encodes CAAGTANTEAFF.

V usage is TRBV27 and J usage is TRBJ2-1; 10 bases are shared with TRBD2. J lost 0 bases, V lost 4 bases, and 15 bases had no gene match. The length of the CDR3 is 20 residues. CDR1 and CDR2 (germline): MNHEY, SMNVEV (reference sequence). CDR3 DNA sequence: TGTGCCAGCAGTTACCTCAGAGGTAGCGGGAGGATGAGCTCCTACAATGAGCAGTTCTTC. As protein: CASSYLRGSGRMSSYNEQFF.

The sample holds one count of this clone. The chain links TRBV15 to TRBJ1-2, with no clear D. CDR3 size: 14 residues. The V gene's germline CDR1 is LNHNV and CDR2 YYDKDF (reference sequence). Trimming shortened V by 0 bases and J by 4 bases, and 9 bases separated the two germline ends. Written as DNA, the CDR3 is TGTGCCACCAGCAGAGATCGGGGTACCTATGGCTACACCTTC. As protein: CATSRDRGTYGYTF.

The rearrangement uses TRBV28 and TRBJ2-3; TRBD2 matches 13 bases. V was pared by 5 bases and J by 2 bases, with 10 bases of the junction left unmatched. Germline V CDR1 and CDR2: MDHEN, SYDVKM. CDR3 size: 18 residues. CDR3 protein: CASSRLAGGLSHTDTQYF. The CDR3 DNA is TGTGCCAGCAGTAGACTAGCGGGAGGCCTCTCTCACACAGATACGCAGTATTTT.

The chain is built from TRBV9 and TRBJ2-1; 13 nucleotides match TRBD2. Germline assignment: CDR1 SGDLS and CDR2 YYNGEE. This CDR3 has 13 residues. The V and J ends lost 3 bases and 13 bases, in that order; junction bases with no gene match: 4. CDR3 nucleotide sequence: TGTGCCAGCAGCGGGGGGACTAGCGGGATTCAGTTCTTC. This translates into CASSGGTSGIQFF.

The chain carries TRBV6-5 and TRBJ2-5, with 10 bases fitting TRBD2. The CDR3 is 15 residues long. V dropped 0 bases and J dropped 2; count of bases not matched to a gene: 0. From germline, CDR1 is MNHEY and CDR2 SVGAGI. DNA of the CDR3: TGTGCCAGCAGTTACTCGACTAGCGGGCAAGAGACCCAGTACTTC. Residues: CASSYSTSGQETQYF.

The gene calls are TRBV7-2 and TRBJ1-1; TRBD1 matches at 8 bases. V trimming: 5 bases; J trimming: 3 bases; junction bases outside the gene matches: 5. This CDR3 comprises 14 residues. Looked up from germline, CDR1 is SGHTA and CDR2 is FQGNSA. CDR3: CASSPRTGYTEAFF. Written as DNA, the CDR3 is TGTGCCAGCAGCCCTCGGACAGGGTACACTGAAGCTTTCTTT.

The chain joins TRBV5-4 to TRBJ1-2; D is undetermined. CDR1 is SGHNT, CDR2 YYREEE, per germline (reference sequence). V lost 0 bases and J 0 bases, leaving 12 bases between the germline ends. This CDR3 comprises 16 residues. CDR3 sequence: CASSLELAAANYGYTF. The CDR3 DNA reads as TGTGCCAGCAGCTTGGAGCTAGCAGCCGCTAACTATGGCTACACCTTC.